This T cell receptor beta chain was identified during a study of T cells in Graves' hyperthyroidism and ophthalmopathy. Study-level information: It was at initial diagnosis, before any treatment, that peripheral blood was collected.

The CDR3 has 15 amino acids. The V gene end was trimmed by 2 bases and the J gene end by 7 bases; junction bases not matched to a gene: 4. Germline V gene data show CDR1 as SGHRS and CDR2 as YFSETQ. Patients aged 18 to 65 had newly diagnosed hyperthyroidism lasting under 2 months. The study, taken as a whole, reports: Expanded thyroid clonotypes (above 0.001) were mostly also found in blood.

RNA transcripts provided the source from which TCR beta CDR3 regions were amplified. A first-round RT-PCR of the TCR CDR3 used the HTBI primer set. TCRdb fed the multiplex PCR reads into MiXCR, producing one record per CDR3 protein. The data show about 770,000 distinct CDR3 sequences, with 18% seen just once and 16% held by the top ten. For this clonotype: Antigen unknown.

This sequence joins TRBV5-1 and TRBJ1-6; 9 nucleotides agree with TRBD1. Sequencing input: blood. This TCR derives from a woman aged 50 to 60 with Graves' hyperthyroidism that later progressed to Graves' ophthalmopathy. CDR3 amino acids: CASSFSGTGNSPLHF. The CDR3 DNA follows: TGCGCCAGCAGCTTTTCCGGGACAGGGAATTCACCCCTCCACTTT.